This T cell receptor (beta chain) was recorded in a study of human T cells and chemical hapten exposure. This clonotype appeared a few times. The antigen remains undetermined. As to time point: pre-sensitization, week 0. Treatment noted: therapeutic diphenylcyclopropenone sensitization with weekly scalp DPC. Total RNA came from unfractionated whole blood. In the authors' workflow: Per sample, the median was around 96,000 TCRs, with values from roughly 23,000 to 700,000. One entry per CDR3 protein results from TCRdb running MiXCR on the RACE reads. TCRdb's processing, not the study's, gives the V and J calls here. The table lists 56,000 or so distinct CDR3 sequences, more than 9% of them singletons. Study-wide points: Alopecia in all donors means immunity may differ from healthy individuals.

Losses at the gene ends were 3 bases for V and 5 bases for J; bases not matched to a gene: 4. Per germline, CDR1 ENHRY and CDR2 SYGVKD. This CDR3 contains 15 residues. The material was whole blood, obtained in connection with sensitization to the hapten diphenylcyclopropenone (DPC). This sequence joins TRBV10-3 and TRBJ2-3, with 11 bases matching TRBD1. The sequence derives from a woman aged 25 to 45 with alopecia areata. Some clones in this sample may be carry-over from other donors' samples. This chain's CDR3 is CAISDRTGGIDTQYF. The CDR3 DNA is TGTGCCATCAGTGACCGGACAGGGGGCATAGATACGCAGTATTTT.